This is a list of T cell receptor beta chains from one sample in a study of technical replicates of blood from several donors. Repertoires were generated with immunoSEQ multiplex PCR, while TCRdb's copy carries only in-frame clones and drops some. The sample records approximately 100,000 clones, roughly 95% being singletons. The specimen was T cells isolated from PBMCs. These receptor sequences come from a human donor in good health. The CDR3 runs from the conserved cysteine through the conserved F or W. The D gene is left open where the match is weak.

CDR3 protein	CDR3 DNA	J gene	D gene	V gene
CASSGGGNTGELFF	TGTGCCAGCAGCGGAGGGGGCAACACCGGGGAGCTGTTTTTT	TRBJ2-2	TRBD1	TRBV9
CASSDRRNTIYF	TGCGCCAGCAGTGACAGGAGAAACACCATATATTTT	TRBJ1-3	NA	TRBV10-1
CASSLATGKKSNQPQHF	TGTGCCAGCAGCTTGGCGACAGGGAAAAAAAGCAATCAGCCCCAGCATTTT	TRBJ1-5	TRBD1	TRBV5-5
CASSHPGSGDTEAFF	TGTGCCAGCAGCCACCCAGGATCAGGGGACACTGAAGCTTTCTTT	TRBJ1-1	NA	TRBV5-5
CASIGTPVLEQYF	TGTGCCAGTATCGGGACTCCGGTGTTGGAGCAGTACTTC	TRBJ2-7	NA	TRBV7-3
CASSRITGIGANYGYTF	TGTGCCAGCTCACGGATAACAGGGATAGGGGCTAACTATGGCTACACCTTC	TRBJ1-2	NA	TRBV18
CASSETGQGYQPQHF	TGTGCCAGCAGTGAAACCGGCCAGGGGTATCAGCCCCAGCATTTT	TRBJ1-5	NA	TRBV2
CASRTTRKSSYEQYF	TGCGCCAGCAGAACAACCCGAAAAAGCTCCTACGAGCAGTACTTC	TRBJ2-7	NA	TRBV4-1
CASSPTGTGTYEQYF	TGTGCCAGCAGCCCGACCGGGACAGGGACCTACGAGCAGTACTTC	TRBJ2-7	TRBD1	TRBV7-9
CSVDLGTGQETQYF	TGCAGCGTTGATCTCGGGACTGGCCAAGAGACCCAGTACTTC	TRBJ2-5	NA	TRBV29-1
CASSRQYLGKKLFF	TGTGCCAGCAGTCGACAATACCTCGGGAAAAAACTGTTTTTT	TRBJ1-4	NA	TRBV27
CASRDRGGNEQYF	TGTGCCAGCAGGGACAGGGGTGGAAACGAGCAGTACTTC	TRBJ2-7	TRBD1	TRBV6-6
CATSEAWSTEAFF	TGTGCCACCAGCGAAGCGTGGTCCACTGAAGCTTTCTTT	TRBJ1-1	NA	TRBV15
CASSQASVFTDTQYF	TGTGCCAGCAGCCAAGCTTCGGTTTTCACAGATACGCAGTATTTT	TRBJ2-3	NA	TRBV14
CASSERDWENTNEKLFF	TGCGCCAGCAGTGAGCGGGATTGGGAGAATACTAATGAAAAACTGTTTTTT	TRBJ1-4	NA	TRBV10-2